The clone carrying this T cell receptor beta chain was seen ten or more times. Its antigen remains unidentified. As TCR cDNA was made by 5'RACE template switching, a universal primer site and UMIs were added. MiXCR, run by TCRdb on the 5' RACE reads, gives a single entry per CDR3 protein. The data hold 400,000 to 450,000 distinct CDR3 sequences, with around 20% observed a single time. These data belong to a study of T cells after yellow fever vaccination. Findings of the study overall: Subsequent to the booster, the majority of primary-vaccination clones reappeared (around 96% CD4, approximately 85% CD8). Of the clonotypes, a small share occurred in both CD4 and CD8 compartments.

Germline V CDR1 and CDR2: SGHRS, YFSETQ. Trimming took 4 bases from V and 4 from J, leaving 9 bases between them. The CDR3 runs 13 residues. Sequencing used PBMCs, obtained before the yellow fever booster vaccination. The receptor was isolated from a man younger than 35 who received the YFV17D yellow fever vaccine. V gene TRBV5-1 combines with J gene TRBJ2-1; the D gene is possibly TRBD1 (6 bases). The CDR3 protein is CASSGQLYNEQFF. CDR3 nucleotide sequence: TGCGCCAGCAGCGGACAGCTATACAATGAGCAGTTCTTC.